The following is a T cell receptor beta chain sequence with its context. As yet, its antigen is unknown. From germline, CDR1 is SGHDT and CDR2 YYEEEE. Trimming pared 0 bases from V and 8 bases from J, leaving 14 bases between. The CDR3 consists of 14 residues. These data are taken from a study of T cell responses to AZD1222 COVID-19 vaccine. Study-level information: Both about-4-week and about-12-week second-dose recipients were combined. Broader study findings: Vaccine-associated CD4 TCRs spanned spike, dominant at 160-218 and 743-854.

Profiling relied on immunoSEQ multiplex PCR, and the TCRdb table lists in-frame clones only, not all of them. The sample lists 110,000 or so clones; 91% were seen once. The TCR comes from an adult in good health. Source: peripheral blood, taken on day 0 of AZD1222 vaccination. V and J are TRBV5-6 and TRBJ1-2; no reliable D call. CDR3 sequence: CASSLGRQIQGYTF. CDR3 bases: TGTGCCAGCAGCTTGGGGCGGCAAATTCAAGGCTACACCTTC.